The present TCR beta chain was sequenced within a study of T cell responses to AZD1222 COVID-19 vaccine (dated by TCRdb to the early 2020s). About the full investigation: A total of 230 to 250 trial participants underwent TCR sequencing, of whom nearly 210 had received two doses of AZD1222 and 26 had received two doses of the MenACWY control vaccine. Trial participants were enrolled by age into 18-55, 56-69 and 70-plus year subgroups, with 148, 28 and 57 TCR-sequenced participants respectively.

The sample's time point label, decoded: about 28 days (+/-7) after the second vaccine dose. AZD1222 recipients with second doses at about 4 weeks or about 12 weeks were pooled, because spike-specific TCR depth and breadth did not differ between schedules. The vaccinee samples were drawn from two UK trials, COV001 and COV002, one of which was a single-blind randomized controlled phase 2/3 trial testing AZD1222 (ChAdOx1 nCoV-19) in healthy adults. For TCRbeta chain sequencing, PBMC samples were collected from trial participants at day 0 and at day 28 after the second dose. The CDR3 measures 12 amino acids from cysteine to phenylalanine. Just the 36-base CDR3 DNA is kept, in frame starting at base 1. CDR1 and CDR2 (SGHRS, YFSETQ) derive from the germline V gene. The V and J ends are trimmed by 1 base and 7 bases, leaving 8 bases between them. The CDR3 regions of human TCRbeta chains were analyzed by immunosequencing. As for how the authors treated the data: TCRs in the repertoires were compared against a reference library of SARS-CoV-2-specific TCRs that had been generated with the MIRA antigen-specificity platform. Breadth meant the fraction of unique TCRs that were SARS-CoV-2-associated, whereas depth meant the fraction of total T cells that were SARS-CoV-2-associated. Each spike-specific TCR was assigned to its reactive spike region and to a CD4 or CD8 class using the MIRA data. Log10-transformed breadth and depth values were compared by one-way ANOVA with Sidak's multiple comparisons tests. TCRdb's version of the immuneACCESS table is confined to in-frame rearrangements and falls short of the full clone set. An unresolved V gene accounts for under half of the shortfall where checked; the remainder is of unknown origin. V and J calls plus clone size are reproduced from that table; the DNA served to infer D and trimming. The sample includes more than 70,000 clones, with roughly 87% observed a single time. The top ten constitute approximately 1.3% of the sample.

Concerning this clone: Its recognized antigen is unknown. Base quality data are lacking; no much larger clone is found one base away.

The full study reports these points: Participants were mostly white British and included more females than males, and it was suggested by the authors that clonal diversity may have been underestimated. Vaccine-associated CD4 TCRs spanned the whole spike protein, with dominant responses in regions 160-218 and 743-854. Only 5 to 7 AZD1222 recipients were SARS-CoV-2 seropositive at baseline, limiting conclusions about previously exposed vaccinees. In the small 56-69-year group, the increase in depth fell short of significance, most likely because of low power. After two AZD1222 doses, spike-specific TCR breadth and depth were significantly higher than at day 0 and than in MenACWY recipients. Epitopes outside the regions mutated in the B.1.351 and B.1.1.7 variants were reportedly recognized by nearly half of the unique spike-specific TCRs. Because no samples from the day 14 peak response were available, repertoires could be characterized only after the peak T cell response.

The receptor comes from an adult who received the AZD1222 COVID-19 vaccine. The sequencing used peripheral blood, collected 28 days after the second AZD1222 dose. This receptor chain uses TRBV5-1 and TRBJ1-2; possibly the D gene is TRBD1, per 5 matching bases. CDR3 protein: CASSLRQGGYTF. Here is the DNA: TGCGCCAGCAGCTTGAGGCAGGGTGGCTACACCTTC.